This is a list of T cell receptor beta chains from one sample in a study of blood T cell repertoires in COVID-19. TCRdb's table, derived via immunoSEQ multiplex PCR, lists solely in-frame clones and lacks some. This table has roughly 74,000 clones, 80% to 90% appearing once. The sample taken for sequencing was peripheral blood. The source is a man between 65 and 80 years old with acute or convalescent COVID-19. Both conserved end residues are part of each CDR3. Each record gives: V gene, J gene, D gene, clone size, CDR3 DNA, CDR3 protein. A D gene is named only where the DNA matches it firmly. Size is stated for part of the rows, as once, few or many counts, or as a class when the clone is expanded.

TRBV7-2	TRBJ2-7	TRBD2	.	TGTGCCAGCAGCCGGACTAGCGGGGGGATCTACGAGCAGTACTTC	CASSRTSGGIYEQYF
TRBV13	TRBJ2-7	.	.	TGTGCCAGCAGCCCCGGGACTGCCGACGGTATCTCCTACGAGCAGTACTTC	CASSPGTADGISYEQYF
TRBV27	TRBJ1-5	.	.	TGTGCCAGCAGTTTAGGGTTAGGGGGCAATCAGCCCCAGCATTTT	CASSLGLGGNQPQHF
TRBV6-5	TRBJ2-7	.	.	TGTGCCAGCAGTTACGCCCCTACCTACGAGCAGTACTTC	CASSYAPTYEQYF
TRBV19	TRBJ2-5	TRBD2	.	TGTGCCAGTAGTACACTAGCGGGGGGATTGGGCCAAGAGACCCAGTACTTC	CASSTLAGGLGQETQYF
TRBV5-4	TRBJ2-2	.	.	TGTGCCAGCAGCTCATTGACTAGTCGGGCCGGGGAGCTGTTTTTT	CASSSLTSRAGELFF
TRBV29-1	TRBJ2-7	TRBD1	.	TGCAGCGTTCCGGGACAGAGCTCCTACGAGCAGTACTTC	CSVPGQSSYEQYF
TRBV29-1	TRBJ2-3	TRBD2	.	TGCAGCGTGTCTGGACTAGCGGGAGGGCGAGATACGCAGTATTTT	CSVSGLAGGRDTQYF
TRBV28	TRBJ2-2	.	.	TGTGCCAGCAGTCCGGACTCCTACACCGGGGAGCTGTTTTTT	CASSPDSYTGELFF
TRBV28	TRBJ1-2	TRBD1	.	TGTGCCAGCAGAACCGGGACAGGGCTTTTTGGCTACACCTTC	CASRTGTGLFGYTF
TRBV9	TRBJ2-3	TRBD2	.	TGTGCCAGCAGCCGGACTAGCGGGGGGGGCAATCCTAGCACAGATACGCAGTATTTT	CASSRTSGGGNPSTDTQYF
TRBV10-2	TRBJ2-7	TRBD1	.	TGCGCCGGGGGACAGGGGCGCGGCTACGAGCAGTACTTC	CAGGQGRGYEQYF
TRBV6-1	TRBJ1-5	.	once	TGTGCCAGCGGAGACAGTCCCCAGCATTTT	CASGDSPQHF
TRBV29-1	TRBJ1-4	TRBD1	once	TGCAGCGTTGAGGGACAGTATAATGAAAAACTGTTTTTT	CSVEGQYNEKLFF
TRBV2	TRBJ2-3	TRBD2	.	TGTGCCAGCAGGGGGGGGACTAGCGTGGCGGATACGCAGTATTTT	CASRGGTSVADTQYF
TRBV5-4	TRBJ1-1	.	.	TGTGCCAGCAGCTTGGTGGGGCCTGCCGGGGAAGCTTTCTTT	CASSLVGPAGEAFF
TRBV7-6	TRBJ2-1	.	.	TGTGCCAGCAGCCTCCTAGGATCGGTCCTACAATGGGAGCAGTTCTTC	CASSLLGSVLQWEQFF
TRBV18	TRBJ1-1	.	.	TGTGCCAGCTCACCAAGGGACTCGAACACTGAAGCTTTCTTT	CASSPRDSNTEAFF
TRBV3-1/TRBV3-2	TRBJ2-1	TRBD2	.	TGTGCCAGCAGCCAAGATGGAATCGGGACTAGCCGATACAATGAGCAGTTCTTC	CASSQDGIGTSRYNEQFF
TRBV10-3	TRBJ2-6	.	.	TGTGCCATCAGCGATTCCGGCTCTGGGGCCAACGTCCTGACTTTC	CAISDSGSGANVLTF
TRBV3-1/TRBV3-2	TRBJ2-2	TRBD2	.	TGTGCCAGCAGCCATGTCGGGACTAGCGGCGCGAACACCGGGGAGCTGTTTTTT	CASSHVGTSGANTGELFF
TRBV11-1	TRBJ1-5	TRBD1	.	TGTGCCAGCAGCTCAGGACAGGGCGGCAATCAGCCCCAGCATTTT	CASSSGQGGNQPQHF